The 18 T cell receptor beta chains below come from one sample, sequenced in a study of cytomegalovirus exposure and HLA in healthy donors. Some clones are missing from TCRdb's copy, which holds only in-frame ones; the method was immunoSEQ multiplex PCR. Of roughly 59,000 clones listed, about 91% are singletons. Sequenced sample: PBMCs. These receptors all stem from a man younger than 35 in good health and CMV-seropositive.

V gene TRBV5-1 combines with J gene TRBJ1-5, with unresolved D. Per the germline V gene, CDR1 is SGHRS and CDR2 is YFSETQ. The CDR3 loop spans 15 amino acids. Trimming shortened V by 0 bases and J by 2 bases, and 9 bases separated the two germline ends. The CDR3 DNA follows: TGCGCCAGCAGCTTGGCCGGGGTTGGCAATCAGCCCCAGCATTTT. This sequence encodes CASSLAGVGNQPQHF.

V and J are TRBV29-1 and TRBJ2-2; D unresolved. CDR1 is SQVTM and CDR2 is ANQGSEA in the germline V gene. Trimming stripped 4 bases from V and 1 base from J, with 7 bases between. The CDR3 spans 13 residues. In nucleotides, the CDR3 is TGCAGCGTTGGCAGGTTGAACACCGGGGAGCTGTTTTTT. Amino acids: CSVGRLNTGELFF.

The V gene is TRBV6-1, the J gene TRBJ1-4, with D perhaps TRBD1 (6 bases). Germline values: CDR1 MNHNS, CDR2 SASEGT. V was cut by 8 bases and J by 8 bases, with 18 bases left in between. The CDR3 sequence is 14 residues long. CDR3: CASLLQGSREKLFF. The DNA of the CDR3 is TGTGCCAGCCTGCTACAGGGCTCTCGAGAAAAACTGTTTTTT.

The CDR3 loop is CATTYRGGNEQFF. The DNA of the CDR3 is TGTGCCACAACTTACAGGGGGGGAAATGAGCAGTTCTTC. The chain uses TRBV10-3 and TRBJ2-1; D is possibly TRBD1 (8 bases). Germline CDR1 ENHRY, CDR2 SYGVKD. V shed 10 bases and J shed 7 bases, with 17 bases lying between them. The CDR3 length is 13 residues.

This rearrangement joins TRBV30 to TRBJ2-7, with D possibly matching TRBD2 (6 bases). There are 13 residues in the CDR3. V lost 4 bases, J lost 3 bases, and 13 bases lay in between. The germline V gene encodes CDR1 GTSNPN and CDR2 SVGIG (reference sequence). The CDR3 region has the DNA TGTGCCTGGACGCGGGACGTCCTCTACGAGCAGTACTTC. This translates into CAWTRDVLYEQYF.

The CDR3 here is CASSGSVTDTQYF. The CDR3 bases are TGTGCCAGCAGCGGGAGTGTAACAGATACGCAGTATTTT. The rearrangement uses TRBV4-2 and TRBJ2-3; tentative D call: TRBD2 (5 bases). Trimming shortened V by 5 bases and J by 3 bases, and 9 bases separated the two germline ends. This CDR3 is 13 amino acids long. Per the germline V gene, CDR1 is LGHNA and CDR2 is YNFKEQ.

J is TRBJ1-4 and V is TRBV27; possible D gene TRBD1, 6 bases. The CDR3 contains 14 residues. The V end lost 3 bases, the J end lost 8 bases, and 13 bases lay between the germline ends. Germline V gene lookup returns CDR1 MNHEY and CDR2 SMNVEV (reference sequence). CDR3 protein: CASSFFRTGEKLFF. CDR3 bases: TGTGCCAGCAGTTTCTTTCGAACAGGGGAAAAACTGTTTTTT.

This chain connects TRBV6-1 to TRBJ2-3, with TRBD2 matching over 7 bases. This CDR3 is 14 amino acids long. J lost 1 base, V lost 5 bases, and 3 bases had no gene match. Germline CDR1 reads MNHNS; CDR2 reads SASEGT. The CDR3 DNA follows: TGTGCCAGCAGTCTGAGCGGGGGCACAGATACGCAGTATTTT. It specifies CASSLSGGTDTQYF.

This chain links TRBV13 with TRBJ1-1; tentatively, D is TRBD1 (5 bases). Trimming shortened V by 0 bases and J by 4 bases, and 18 bases separated the two germline ends. CDR1 and CDR2 (germline): PRHDT, FYEKMQ (reference sequence). CDR3 length: 17 amino acids. The CDR3 sequence is CASSLGGTGGFSTEAFF. The CDR3 DNA reads as TGTGCCAGCAGCTTAGGGGGGACTGGAGGGTTCAGCACTGAAGCTTTCTTT.

This chain connects TRBV7-9 to TRBJ2-7; TRBD2 aligns across 8 bases. The CDR3 has 15 amino acids. CDR1 and CDR2 from the germline V gene are SEHNR and FQNEAQ (reference sequence). V lost 5 bases and J lost 2; bases outside the gene matches: 8. The CDR3 spells CASSNPTSATYEQYF. The CDR3 DNA reads as TGTGCCAGCAGCAACCCGACTAGCGCTACCTACGAGCAGTACTTC.

This clone was counted a single time. The chain has TRBV27 and TRBJ2-1; 11 positions match TRBD2. The CDR3 has 17 amino acids. Germline lookup yields CDR1 MNHEY and CDR2 SMNVEV (reference sequence). The V segment lost 5 bases and the J segment 1 base; nucleotides outside the gene matches: 7. The CDR3 spells CASSAGLAGLSYNEQFF. The CDR3, as DNA: TGTGCCAGCAGTGCTGGACTAGCGGGTCTATCCTACAATGAGCAGTTCTTC.

The chain carries TRBV7-9 and TRBJ2-4; 9 bases are shared with TRBD1. The CDR3 loop spans 18 amino acids. CDR1 and CDR2 from the germline V gene are SEHNR and FQNEAQ (reference sequence). The V segment lost 0 bases and the J segment 2 bases; nucleotides outside the gene matches: 8. In DNA, the CDR3 is TGTGCCAGCAGCTTAGCAACAGGGGGCGCGGTTCCCAAAAACATTCAGTACTTC. As protein: CASSLATGGAVPKNIQYF.

Here the CDR3 reads CASRTGGASNEQFF. The CDR3, as DNA: TGCGCCAGCAGGACAGGGGGCGCGAGCAATGAGCAGTTCTTC. The gene calls are TRBV5-1 and TRBJ2-1; TRBD1 agrees at 10 bases. CDR1 is SGHRS and CDR2 is YFSETQ in the germline V gene. The CDR3 runs 14 residues. The V and J ends lost 5 bases and 6 bases, in that order; junction bases with no gene match: 5.

The chain has TRBV29-1 and TRBJ2-7; tentatively, D is TRBD2 (6 bases). The CDR3 length is 11 residues. Germline assignment: CDR1 SQVTM and CDR2 ANQGSEA. The V gene lost 4 bases and the J gene lost 2 bases, with 6 bases spanning the gap. CDR3 loop: CSVGGAYEQYF. The CDR3 DNA follows: TGCAGCGTTGGCGGGGCCTACGAGCAGTACTTC.

The chain couples TRBV5-1 to TRBJ1-3; D unresolved. The germline V and J ends were trimmed by 2 bases and 0 bases, with 12 bases remaining between them. The CDR3 has 16 amino acids. Germline CDR1 SGHRS, CDR2 YFSETQ. The CDR3: CASSFEAVNSGNTIYF. The CDR3 region has the DNA TGCGCCAGCAGCTTTGAGGCGGTTAACTCTGGAAACACCATATATTTT.

The gene calls are TRBV5-1 and TRBJ2-4; 10 nucleotides align to TRBD1. This CDR3 is 15 amino acids long. CDR1 and CDR2 from the germline V gene are SGHRS and YFSETQ. J was trimmed by 3 bases and V by 3 bases; bases with no gene match: 3. CDR3 bases: TGCGCCAGCAGCTACGGGACAGGGGACAAAAACATTCAGTACTTC. This gives the protein CASSYGTGDKNIQYF.

J is TRBJ2-5 and V is TRBV19; no reliable D call. The CDR3 length is 11 residues. V shed 3 bases and J shed 4 bases, with 3 bases lying between them. Germline values: CDR1 LNHDA, CDR2 SQIVND (reference sequence). The chain's CDR3 is CASSMAETQYF. CDR3 DNA: TGTGCCAGTAGTATGGCAGAGACCCAGTACTTC.

The V call is TRBV10-1, the J call TRBJ2-3; 10 positions match TRBD2. The CDR3 has 13 residues. Germline V gene lookup returns CDR1 WNHNN and CDR2 SYGVQD (reference sequence). With V trimmed by 10 bases and J by 5 bases, 6 bases remained unmatched. Here the CDR3 reads CATRAGGQDTQYF. Written as DNA, the CDR3 is TGCGCCACCAGAGCGGGAGGGCAAGATACGCAGTATTTT.